The 20 T cell receptor beta chains listed next were all sequenced from one sample in a study of cytotoxic CD8 clonotypes in ibrutinib-treated CLL. Data came from immunoSEQ multiplex PCR; TCRdb stores just in-frame clones and leaves some out. The sample consists of some 140,000 clones, under 95% of them appearing once. Sequences were derived from PBMCs, sampled after 12 months of ibrutinib treatment. These receptors were taken from a human donor with chronic lymphocytic leukemia.

The chain carries TRBV29-1 and TRBJ2-3, with 10 bases lining up with TRBD2. V was pared by 6 bases and J by 5 bases, with 2 bases of the junction left unmatched. The germline CDR1 and CDR2 sequences are SQVTM and ANQGSEA. The CDR3 runs 12 residues. The CDR3 loop reads CSVLAGGDTQYF. The CDR3 DNA reads TGCAGCGTATTAGCGGGAGGAGATACGCAGTATTTT.

The chain links TRBV28 to TRBJ2-7; tentative D call: TRBD2 (5 bases). The V end lost 4 bases, the J end lost 2 bases, and 9 bases lay between the germline ends. This CDR3 contains 13 residues. CDR1 MDHEN and CDR2 SYDVKM come from the germline V gene. The CDR3, as DNA: TGTGCCAGCAGTTCGACCGGGACCTACGAGCAGTACTTC. Translated: CASSSTGTYEQYF.

The genes are TRBV4-3 and TRBJ2-7, with D maybe TRBD1 (5 bases). The V and J ends lost 0 bases and 3 bases respectively, with 12 bases between them. There are 15 residues in the CDR3. Germline lookup yields CDR1 LGHNA and CDR2 YSLEER. The CDR3 loop is CASSQDRTGDYEQYF. The CDR3 DNA follows: TGCGCCAGCAGCCAAGATCGAACAGGAGACTACGAGCAGTACTTC.

This chain connects TRBV6-6 to TRBJ2-1; weak D call: TRBD1 (5 bases). The CDR3 is 15 residues long. Trimming removed 10 bases from V and 4 bases from J, with 20 bases in between. Germline V gene sequence: CDR1 MNHNY, CDR2 SVGAGI (reference sequence). CDR3 amino acids: CATSKGFQEYNEQFF. In DNA form, the CDR3 reads TGTGCCACCTCTAAGGGGTTTCAGGAATACAATGAGCAGTTCTTC.

This sequence joins TRBV28 and TRBJ1-1; no clear D. Trimming left V 5 bases short and J 0 bases short, with 16 bases between. Germline CDR1 and CDR2: MDHEN and SYDVKM. The CDR3 sequence is 16 residues long. The CDR3 DNA reads TGTGCCAGCAGTCTAGGGCCCTTGTTAGTGAACACTGAAGCTTTCTTT. Residues: CASSLGPLLVNTEAFF. Full variable domain (rest looked up from reference TRBV28 and TRBJ1-1): DVKVTQSSRYLVKRTGEKVFLECVQDMDHENMFWYRQDPGLGLRLIYFSYDVKMKEKGDIPEGYSVSREKKERFSLILESASTNQTSMYLCASSLGPLLVNTEAFFGQGTRLTVV.

This chain links TRBV4-3 with TRBJ2-5; D is perhaps TRBD2 (5 bases). Looked up from germline, CDR1 is LGHNA and CDR2 is YSLEER. The V and J ends lost 0 bases and 2 bases respectively, with 19 bases between them. The CDR3 has 18 amino acids. The CDR3 loop reads CASSQEGPAAGDQETQYF. As DNA, the CDR3 is TGCGCCAGCAGCCAAGAAGGCCCGGCGGCCGGGGATCAAGAGACCCAGTACTTC.

This clone was observed a single time. The genes are TRBV18 and TRBJ1-5; D gene ambiguous. V lost 3 bases, J lost 1 base, and 13 bases lay in between. Germline loops: CDR1 KGHSH, CDR2 LQKENI. The length of the CDR3 is 16 residues. The CDR3 here is CASSPGAGSSNQPQHF. CDR3 nucleotides: TGTGCCAGCTCACCGGGAGCGGGGAGCAGCAATCAGCCCCAGCATTTT.

This rearrangement joins TRBV4-2 to TRBJ2-2; D ambiguous. The CDR3 is 12 amino acids. Germline V gene lookup returns CDR1 LGHNA and CDR2 YNFKEQ. V lost 4 bases and J 2 bases, leaving 2 bases between the germline ends. The DNA for the CDR3 is TGTGCCAGCAGCCTCAACACCGGGGAGCTGTTTTTT. Amino acid sequence: CASSLNTGELFF.

The chain couples TRBV19 to TRBJ2-3, with TRBD2 matching 7 bases. The CDR3 runs 13 residues. The J segment lost 1 base and the V segment lost 8 bases, leaving 3 bases of the junction unmatched. Germline-derived CDR1 and CDR2 are LNHDA and SQIVND (reference sequence). The CDR3 region is CASRAGGTDTQYF. The DNA of the CDR3 is TGTGCCAGTCGGGCGGGAGGCACAGATACGCAGTATTTT.

This chain joins TRBV30 and TRBJ2-5; no definite D call. CDR3 length: 15 residues. V was trimmed by 0 bases and J by 2 bases, leaving 13 bases between them. Germline CDR1 reads GTSNPN; CDR2 reads SVGIG (reference sequence). CDR3 DNA: TGTGCCTGGAGTGTTGGAGAGAACAGTCAAGAGACCCAGTACTTC. This sequence encodes CAWSVGENSQETQYF.

The chain uses TRBV9 and TRBJ2-3; perhaps TRBD2 as D (6 bases). CDR1 and CDR2 from the germline V gene are SGDLS and YYNGEE. V lost 4 bases to trimming and J lost 2 bases, with 20 bases between them. This CDR3 has 17 amino acids. The CDR3 DNA follows: TGTGCCAGCAGCCACTCTCGCGGGGAGGCTACCACAGATACGCAGTATTTT. Its translation: CASSHSRGEATTDTQYF.

The chain joins TRBV10-3 to TRBJ2-5, with D unresolved. The CDR3 extends over 12 amino acids. Trimming removed 7 bases at V and 5 bases at J, with 11 bases between. The V gene's germline CDR1 is ENHRY and CDR2 SYGVKD. This chain's CDR3 is CAIKGITETQYF. DNA for the CDR3: TGTGCCATCAAAGGGATCACGGAGACCCAGTACTTC.

The chain recombines TRBV29-1 with TRBJ2-7; 7 bases line up with TRBD2. Germline loops: CDR1 SQVTM, CDR2 ANQGSEA. The CDR3 spans 16 residues. The ends lost 4 bases at V and 1 base at J; junction bases unmatched: 13. The CDR3 region is CSVGGTKGPRSYEQYF. In nucleotides, the CDR3 is TGCAGCGTTGGGGGGACTAAGGGTCCTAGATCCTACGAGCAGTACTTC.

On this clone: Other DNA sequences from this sample encode an identical CDR3 as well. The rearrangement links TRBV9 to TRBJ1-5; D may be TRBD1 (6 bases). Germline CDR1 is SGDLS and CDR2 is YYNGEE. Trimming shortened V by 4 bases and J by 5 bases, and 13 bases separated the two germline ends. There are 14 residues in the CDR3. The CDR3 spells CASSRQGGDQPQHF. The DNA of the CDR3 is TGTGCCAGCAGCCGCCAAGGGGGAGATCAGCCCCAGCATTTT.

This clone occurred a few times. This chain connects TRBV28 to TRBJ1-4; perhaps TRBD1 as D (5 bases). Trimming shortened V by 4 bases and J by 5 bases, and 11 bases separated the two germline ends. CDR1 and CDR2 from the germline V gene are MDHEN and SYDVKM. The CDR3 contains 14 residues. CDR3 in DNA: TGTGCCAGCAGTTCCCAGGGCGGCAATGAAAAACTGTTTTTT. This sequence encodes CASSSQGGNEKLFF.

This rearrangement joins TRBV18 to TRBJ2-7; maybe TRBD1 (6 bases). The CDR3 is 15 amino acids. CDR1 is KGHSH, CDR2 LQKENI, per germline. V was trimmed by 4 bases and J by 3 bases, leaving 16 bases between them. This chain's CDR3 is CASSRNPQGGYEQYF. The CDR3 DNA follows: TGTGCCAGCTCACGGAATCCACAGGGCGGCTACGAGCAGTACTTC.

The genes are TRBV6-5 and TRBJ2-7; 8 bases are a match to TRBD1. Losses at the gene ends were 5 bases for V and 3 bases for J; bases not matched to a gene: 6. The CDR3 runs 14 residues. Germline V gene sequence: CDR1 MNHEY, CDR2 SVGAGI. CDR3 coding DNA: TGTGCCAGCAGTAAGGAAGACAGGGGCTACGAGCAGTACTTC. This sequence encodes CASSKEDRGYEQYF.

The CDR3 nucleotides are TGTGCCAGCAGTTCTAACACTTACAGGGGTAACTATGGCTACACCTTC. Translation: CASSSNTYRGNYGYTF. The V and J genes are TRBV6-5 and TRBJ1-2; TRBD1 matches 7 bases. The V segment lost 4 bases and the J segment 1 base; nucleotides outside the gene matches: 9. Germline CDR1 MNHEY, CDR2 SVGAGI. CDR3 length: 16 residues.

The chain has TRBV11-2 and TRBJ2-7; no definite D call. CDR3 length equals 12 residues. Germline V lookup: CDR1 SGHAT, CDR2 FQNNGV. Trimming removed 5 bases at V and 7 bases at J, with 12 bases between. The CDR3 region is CASSVYQMEQYF. CDR3 coding DNA: TGTGCCAGCAGCGTATACCAAATGGAGCAGTACTTC.

The V call is TRBV4-3, the J call TRBJ1-5; maybe TRBD1 (5 bases). CDR3 size: 17 residues. Germline V lookup: CDR1 LGHNA, CDR2 YSLEER. V shed 1 base and J shed 7 bases, with 20 bases lying between them. The CDR3 DNA sequence: TGCGCCAGCAGCCAAGTTTATGGGGTGGGGCCTTGGCAGCCCCAGCATTTT. Its translation is CASSQVYGVGPWQPQHF.